This T cell receptor beta chain emerged from a study of CD8+ T cells in alopecia areata. About the study: Treated patients were given oral tofacitinib, which was dosed at 5 to 10 mg twice daily. Study findings and constraints: Researchers report lesional scalp, most notably alopecia totalis/universalis, outstripped normal scalp in clonality.

RNA was isolated and reverse transcribed to cDNA, the sequencing template. Only in-frame clones appear in the TCRdb table, and some are missing; sequencing was by immunoSEQ multiplex PCR. This sample carries 100,000 to 150,000 clones, around three fifths of them seen once, and the ten largest clones take roughly 4.3%. Sorted populations comprised CD4+ and CD8+ T cells obtained from PBMCs. Comment on this clone: Its antigen is unidentified.

From germline, CDR1 is SGHRS and CDR2 YFSETQ. V lost 4 bases and J lost 4; bases outside the gene matches: 14. The CDR3 is made up of 16 amino acids. Sequencing was performed on CD4+ T cells sorted from blood, taken at week 0. The TCR comes from a human donor with alopecia areata. The chain links TRBV5-1 to TRBJ2-7, with 7 bases fitting TRBD1. The CDR3 here is CASSKTTTGAGYEQYF. In DNA, the CDR3 is TGCGCCAGCAGCAAGACAACAACAGGGGCCGGTTACGAGCAGTACTTC.